This T cell receptor (beta chain) stems from a study of cytomegalovirus exposure and HLA in healthy donors. The study's findings and limits: Rarity marked most TCR sequences, yet some public TCRs occurred in many donors.

Concerning this clone itself: Its antigen is as yet unknown.

Trimming took 1 base from V and 6 from J, leaving 14 bases between them. This CDR3 comprises 14 residues. Germline-derived CDR1 and CDR2 are SGHDT and YYEEEE. Clones were sequenced by immunoSEQ multiplex PCR, and TCRdb holds only the in-frame ones, with some missing. This table holds some 100,000 clones, more than 70% found once. This chain connects TRBV5-6 to TRBJ2-7; tentatively, D is TRBD1 (5 bases). The specimen was PBMCs. This receptor was obtained from a man aged 18-30 years in good health and CMV-seronegative. CDR3 coding DNA: TGTGCCAGCAGCTTGTTGCAGGGTAGGGGCGAGCAGTACTTC. This codes for CASSLLQGRGEQYF.